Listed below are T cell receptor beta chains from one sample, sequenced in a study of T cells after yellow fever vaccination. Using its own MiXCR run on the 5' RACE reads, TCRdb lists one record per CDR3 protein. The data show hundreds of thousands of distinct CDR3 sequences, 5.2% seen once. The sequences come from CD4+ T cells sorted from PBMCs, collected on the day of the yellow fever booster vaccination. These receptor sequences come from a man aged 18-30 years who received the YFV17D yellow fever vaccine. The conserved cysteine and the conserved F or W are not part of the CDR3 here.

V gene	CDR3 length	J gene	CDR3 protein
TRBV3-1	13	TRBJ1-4	ASSQVRVGHEKLF
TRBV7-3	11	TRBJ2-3	ASSLTWPDTQY
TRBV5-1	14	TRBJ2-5	ASSLGQGALGETQY
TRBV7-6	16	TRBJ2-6	ASSSRGGGNSGANVLT
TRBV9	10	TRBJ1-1	ASSLAGGEAF
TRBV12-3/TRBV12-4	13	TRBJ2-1	ASSLLFPSYNEQF
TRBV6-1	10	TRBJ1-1	ASSGIGTEAF
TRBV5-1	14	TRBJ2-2	ASSLDGQGAGGELF
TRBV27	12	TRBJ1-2	ASSPQGENYGYT
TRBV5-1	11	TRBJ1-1	ASRGGGNTEAF
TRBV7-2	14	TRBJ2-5	ASSHRQPTGGETQY
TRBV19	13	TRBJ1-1	ASSIVVRANTEAF
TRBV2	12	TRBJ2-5	ASSNRAPGETQY
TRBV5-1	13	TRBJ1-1	ASSLATDMNTEAF
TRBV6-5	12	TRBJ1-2	ASSYGSSPHGGT
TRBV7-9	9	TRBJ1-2	ASGEGYGYT
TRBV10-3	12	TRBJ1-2	AIRDSLNDGGYT
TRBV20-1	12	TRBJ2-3	SAPDRELTDTQY
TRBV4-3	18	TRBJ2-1	ASSQTSWGLAGARNNEQF
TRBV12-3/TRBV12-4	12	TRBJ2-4	ASSLRIGGNIQY
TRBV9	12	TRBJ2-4	ASSVGLAGDIQY
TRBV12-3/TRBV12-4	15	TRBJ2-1	ASSLGLGGGAHNEQF
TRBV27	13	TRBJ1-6	ASRPVTDYNSPLH
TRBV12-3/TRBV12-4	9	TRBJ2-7	ASSRMGGQY
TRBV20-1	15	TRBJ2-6	SARPRPLFSGANVLT
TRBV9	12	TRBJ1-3	ASSVRSDGNTIY
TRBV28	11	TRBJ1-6	ASSPTKNSPLH
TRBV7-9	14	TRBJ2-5	ASSRRAEVPQETQY
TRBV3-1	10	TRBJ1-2	ASSQAQGPYT
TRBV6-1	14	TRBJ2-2	ASTRRAGTNTGELF
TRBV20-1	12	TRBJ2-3	SAGLAGDTDTQY
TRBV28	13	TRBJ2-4	ATDLRGGGKNIQY
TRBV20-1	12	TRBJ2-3	SASSGGGTDTQY
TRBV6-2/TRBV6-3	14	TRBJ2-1	ASSYSRRDRNNEQF
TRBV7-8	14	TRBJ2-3	ASSARAGGDSDTQY
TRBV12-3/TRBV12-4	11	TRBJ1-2	ASTPTGFYGYT
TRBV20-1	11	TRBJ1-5	SARAGSEQPQH
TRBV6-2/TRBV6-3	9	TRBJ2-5	ASSYKEPQY
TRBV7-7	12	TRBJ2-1	ASSLGHRGDEQF